This TCR beta chain was captured by sequencing in a study of cytomegalovirus exposure and HLA in healthy donors. Study-wide findings and caveats: Per a prior analysis, the majority of TCR beta V segments were productive roughly 87% or roughly 30% of the time. Association of under 20,000 TCR beta sequences with HLA alleles was found at 0.05 false discovery rate in a later analysis. Across HLA loci, a later analysis found differing TCR association rates, with DRB1 most and HLA-C fewest.

It was healthy bone marrow donors who served as donors. V gave up 3 bases and J gave up 4 bases, with 15 bases separating them. From germline, CDR1 is SGHTA and CDR2 FQGNSA. This CDR3 comprises 16 residues. About this clone: Its target is unknown.

60 Vbeta and 13 Jbeta primers were used in PCR. Assay: immunoSEQ multiplex PCR; the TCRdb copy retains only in-frame clones and omits some. The table includes around 150,000 clones, less than 85% detected once. The sequenced sample was PBMCs. The chain uses TRBV7-2 and TRBJ1-4; D is perhaps TRBD1 (5 bases). The TCR comes from a middle-aged man in good health and CMV-seronegative. The CDR3, as DNA: TGTGCCAGCAGCTTGGTCCCGGGACTGATTAATGAAAAACTGTTTTTT. This translates into CASSLVPGLINEKLFF.